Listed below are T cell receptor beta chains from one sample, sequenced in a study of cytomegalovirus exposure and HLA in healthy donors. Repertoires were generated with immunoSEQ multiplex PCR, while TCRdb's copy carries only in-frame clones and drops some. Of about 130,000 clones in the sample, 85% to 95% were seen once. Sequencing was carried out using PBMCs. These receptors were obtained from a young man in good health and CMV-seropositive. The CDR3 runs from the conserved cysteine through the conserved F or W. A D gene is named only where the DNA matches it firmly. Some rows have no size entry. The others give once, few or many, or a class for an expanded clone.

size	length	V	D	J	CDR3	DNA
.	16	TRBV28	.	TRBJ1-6	CASSLGASSYNSPLHF	TGTGCCAGCAGTCTAGGGGCCAGCTCCTATAATTCACCCCTCCACTTT
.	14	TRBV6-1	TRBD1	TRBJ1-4	CASSIDRGGEKLFF	TGTGCCAGCAGTATCGACAGGGGCGGGGAAAAACTGTTTTTT
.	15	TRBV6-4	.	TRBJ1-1	CASSGYRFKNTEAFF	TGTGCCAGCAGTGGCTACAGGTTCAAGAACACTGAAGCTTTCTTT
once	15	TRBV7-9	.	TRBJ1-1	CASSLVQGHRTEAFF	TGTGCCAGCAGCTTAGTCCAAGGACACAGGACTGAAGCTTTCTTT
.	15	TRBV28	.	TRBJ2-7	CASSLISGVLGEQYF	TGTGCCAGCAGTTTAATATCGGGTGTTTTGGGCGAGCAGTACTTC
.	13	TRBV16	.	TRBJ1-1	CASSQWLGTEAFF	TGTGCCAGCAGCCAATGGCTTGGCACTGAAGCTTTCTTT
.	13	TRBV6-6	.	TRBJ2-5	CASSFAGKETQYF	TGTGCCAGCAGTTTTGCCGGGAAAGAGACCCAGTACTTC
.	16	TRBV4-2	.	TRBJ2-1	CASSRRLAGLDNEQFF	TGTGCCAGCAGCCGCCGGTTGGCGGGACTTGACAATGAGCAGTTCTTC
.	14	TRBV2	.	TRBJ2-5	CASNKRSGGETQYF	TGTGCCAGCAATAAAAGGTCGGGTGGGGAGACCCAGTACTTC
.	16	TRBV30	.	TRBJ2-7	CAWSARAGDRPYEQYF	TGTGCCTGGAGTGCCAGGGCGGGGGACAGGCCCTACGAGCAGTACTTC
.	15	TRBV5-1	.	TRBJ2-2	CASSLTGLNTGELFF	TGCGCCAGCAGCTTGACAGGCTTGAACACCGGGGAGCTGTTTTTT
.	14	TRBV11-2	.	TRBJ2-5	CASSKATEQETQYF	TGTGCCAGCAGCAAAGCGACGGAACAAGAGACCCAGTACTTC